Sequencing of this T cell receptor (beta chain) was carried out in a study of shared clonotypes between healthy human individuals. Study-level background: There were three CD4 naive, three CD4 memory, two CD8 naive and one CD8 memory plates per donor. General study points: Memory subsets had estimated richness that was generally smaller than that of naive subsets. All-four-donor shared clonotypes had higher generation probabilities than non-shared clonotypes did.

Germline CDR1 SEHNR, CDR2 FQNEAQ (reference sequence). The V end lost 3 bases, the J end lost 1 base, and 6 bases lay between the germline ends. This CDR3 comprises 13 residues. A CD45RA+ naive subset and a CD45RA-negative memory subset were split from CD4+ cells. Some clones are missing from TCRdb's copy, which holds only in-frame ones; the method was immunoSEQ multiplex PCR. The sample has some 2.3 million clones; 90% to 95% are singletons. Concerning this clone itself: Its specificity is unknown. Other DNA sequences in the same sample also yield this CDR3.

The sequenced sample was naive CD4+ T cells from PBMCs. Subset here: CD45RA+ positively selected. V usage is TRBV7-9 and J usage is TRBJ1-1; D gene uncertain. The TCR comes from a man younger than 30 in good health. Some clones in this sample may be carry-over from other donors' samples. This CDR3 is CASSFGGNTEAFF. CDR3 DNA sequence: TGTGCCAGCAGCTTTGGAGGGAACACTGAAGCTTTCTTT.